This TCR beta chain was recovered during a study of shared clonotypes between healthy human individuals. Comment on this clone: As yet, its antigen is unknown.

Sorted-subset replicate PCRs used 200 ng of genomic DNA. This amount corresponded to tens of thousands of T cell genomes. Here immunoSEQ multiplex PCR was the method, and the copy in TCRdb shows in-frame clones only, minus some. The sample lists around 1.4 million clones; approximately 98.5% were seen once. Study-wide points: Generation probabilities of non-shared clonotypes were lower (relative to those shared by all four donors).

The CDR3 extends over 17 amino acids. Trimming shortened V by 5 bases and J by 4 bases, and 20 bases separated the two germline ends. Germline values: CDR1 SGHNT, CDR2 YENEEA. The sequence came from a man under 40 in good health. V gene TRBV11-3 combines with J gene TRBJ2-2; perhaps TRBD2 as D (7 bases). Sequencing was done on a sample of naive CD4+ T cells sorted from blood. Documented subset: CD45RA+ positively selected. Here the CDR3 reads CASSPGGLGTSTGELFF. CDR3 nucleotide sequence: TGTGCCAGCAGCCCCGGGGGGCTGGGAACAAGCACCGGGGAGCTGTTTTTT.